The 27 T cell receptor beta chains in this list originate from one sample, sequenced in a study of cytomegalovirus exposure and HLA in healthy donors. This table comes from immunoSEQ multiplex PCR, and its TCRdb copy is limited to in-frame clones, with some not included. In the table there are hundreds of thousands of clones, around 87% of which are singletons. Input material: PBMCs. These receptors originate from a man younger than 30 in good health and CMV-seronegative.

V usage is TRBV12-5 and J usage is TRBJ2-1; D unresolved. Per germline, CDR1 LGHNT and CDR2 FRNRAP. The length of the CDR3 is 12 residues. Trimming shortened V by 5 bases and J by 8 bases, and 10 bases separated the two germline ends. The CDR3 sequence is CASGHPGHEQFF. The CDR3 nucleotides are TGTGCTAGTGGTCACCCCGGTCATGAGCAGTTCTTC.

The V gene is TRBV7-2, the J gene TRBJ2-1; TRBD1 agrees at 10 bases. J lost 3 bases, V lost 2 bases, and 4 bases had no gene match. This CDR3 comprises 16 residues. Germline assignment: CDR1 SGHTA and CDR2 FQGNSA. This CDR3 reads CASSLNRDRGYNEQFF. The CDR3 DNA sequence: TGTGCCAGCAGCTTAAACCGGGACAGGGGCTACAATGAGCAGTTCTTC.

This chain uses TRBV12-5 with TRBJ2-5; TRBD1 matches 11 bases. V lost 3 bases, J lost 4 bases, and 7 bases stayed unmatched. The germline V gene encodes CDR1 LGHNT and CDR2 FRNRAP. The CDR3 consists of 16 residues. CDR3 coding DNA: TGTGCTAGTGGTTTCCCCTCGGGACAGGGGGGAGAGACCCAGTACTTC. It yields the protein CASGFPSGQGGETQYF. The entire variable domain, with the rest obtained from reference TRBV12-5 and TRBJ2-5, is as follows: DARVTQTPRHKVTEMGQEVTMRCQPILGHNTVFWYRQTMMQGLELLAYFRNRAPLDDSGMPKDRFSAEMPDATLATLKIQPSEPRDSAVYFCASGFPSGQGGETQYFGPGTRLLVL.

The chain carries TRBV29-1 and TRBJ2-3; D is uncertain. Trimming cost V 0 bases and J 2 bases, with 6 bases left between them. This CDR3 spans 13 amino acids. CDR1 and CDR2 (germline): SQVTM, ANQGSEA. The CDR3, as DNA: TGCAGCGTTGAAGACCTCTACACAGATACGCAGTATTTT. Translated: CSVEDLYTDTQYF.

The V call is TRBV7-8, the J call TRBJ2-6, with 8 bases fitting TRBD1. CDR1 is SGHVS and CDR2 is FQNEAQ in the germline V gene. The CDR3 has 16 amino acids. Losses at the gene ends were 4 bases for V and 0 bases for J; bases not matched to a gene: 2. The CDR3 nucleotides read TGTGCCAGCAGCTGGACAGGGATCTCTGGGGCCAACGTCCTGACTTTC. Protein sequence: CASSWTGISGANVLTF.

This chain connects TRBV6-5 to TRBJ2-1; TRBD2 aligns across 11 bases. Germline trimming cut 2 bases from V and 4 bases from J; bases unmatched to any gene: 4. This CDR3 spans 16 amino acids. CDR1 and CDR2 (germline): MNHEY, SVGAGI. The CDR3 here is CASSYTSGSSYNEQFF. CDR3 nucleotide sequence: TGTGCCAGCAGTTACACTAGCGGGAGTAGTTACAATGAGCAGTTCTTC.

V usage is TRBV4-1 and J usage is TRBJ1-5; a possible D gene is TRBD1 (6 bases). Trimming cost V 4 bases and J 0 bases, with 19 bases left between them. The CDR3 is made up of 18 amino acids. Germline CDR1 and CDR2: MGHRA and YSYEKL. The chain's CDR3 is CASSPTIFQGYSNQPQHF. The DNA of the CDR3 is TGCGCCAGCAGCCCAACCATCTTTCAGGGGTATAGCAATCAGCCCCAGCATTTT.

J is TRBJ1-1 and V is TRBV11-3; 7 bases match TRBD1. Germline-derived CDR1 and CDR2 are SGHNT and YENEEA. V lost 5 bases, J lost 0 bases, and 3 bases stayed unmatched. The CDR3 runs to 14 residues. This CDR3 is CASSRDRLNTEAFF. The DNA of the CDR3 is TGTGCCAGCAGCAGGGACAGATTGAACACTGAAGCTTTCTTT.

V and J are TRBV7-9 and TRBJ2-3; D is undetermined. This CDR3 has 13 residues. In germline, CDR1 is SEHNR, CDR2 FQNEAQ (reference sequence). V lost 4 bases and J lost 2, with 7 bases in between. The CDR3 protein is CASSSRATDTQYF. The CDR3 DNA is TGTGCCAGCAGCTCGAGAGCCACAGATACGCAGTATTTT.

V gene TRBV5-4 combines with J gene TRBJ2-1, with 8 bases that match TRBD2. CDR1 and CDR2 from the germline V gene are SGHNT and YYREEE (reference sequence). The CDR3 has 16 amino acids. V lost 3 bases to trimming and J lost 3 bases; unmatched junction nucleotides: 8. The CDR3 coding sequence is TGTGCCAGCAGCTCCTCCGGGGGGGGCTTCTACAATGAGCAGTTCTTC. Amino acid sequence: CASSSSGGGFYNEQFF. Full variable domain (outside the CDR3, taken from reference TRBV5-4 and TRBJ2-1): ETGVTQSPTHLIKTRGQQVTLRCSSQSGHNTVSWYQQALGQGPQFIFQYYREEENGRGNFPPRFSGLQFPNYSSELNVNALELDDSALYLCASSSSGGGFYNEQFFGPGTRLTVL.

In DNA, the CDR3 is TGCGCCAGCAGCCTCCTAGGAACCGGGGAGCTGTTTTTT. Translation gives CASSLLGTGELFF. This rearrangement joins TRBV4-1 to TRBJ2-2; D not resolved. The germline V and J ends were trimmed by 4 bases and 5 bases, with 8 bases remaining between them. Germline loops: CDR1 MGHRA, CDR2 YSYEKL. The CDR3 length is 13 residues.

J is TRBJ2-3 and V is TRBV4-2, with TRBD2 matching 7 bases. Germline CDR1 LGHNA, CDR2 YNFKEQ. With 1 base clipped from V and 4 bases from J, the junction kept 11 bases outside the gene matches. This CDR3 contains 17 residues. The CDR3 sequence: CASSQAGGPGRADTQYF. For the CDR3, the DNA is TGTGCCAGCAGCCAAGCGGGAGGACCAGGCCGCGCAGATACGCAGTATTTT.

The rearrangement uses TRBV27 and TRBJ1-2; maybe TRBD1 (5 bases). The CDR3 is 14 amino acids. V gave up 5 bases and J gave up 5 bases, with 15 bases separating them. Germline assignment: CDR1 MNHEY and CDR2 SMNVEV (reference sequence). The CDR3: CASSQGHFSYGYTF. Here the CDR3 DNA reads TGTGCCAGCAGTCAGGGCCATTTTAGTTATGGCTACACCTTC.

This chain uses TRBV15 with TRBJ2-5, with a possible D match to TRBD1 (6 bases). From germline, CDR1 is LNHNV and CDR2 YYDKDF (reference sequence). V was shortened by 4 bases and J by 4 bases, with 13 bases between the two germline ends. The CDR3 spans 14 residues. The CDR3 coding sequence is TGTGCCACCAGCAACCTACAGGGTATAGAGACCCAGTACTTC. Protein product: CATSNLQGIETQYF.

The V and J genes are TRBV30 and TRBJ2-1, with TRBD2 matching 7 bases. CDR3 length: 11 amino acids. Germline CDR1 GTSNPN, CDR2 SVGIG (reference sequence). The CDR3 spells CGGREVYEQFF. The DNA of the CDR3 is TGTGGAGGGAGGGAAGTATATGAGCAGTTCTTC. Full variable domain (remainder filled in from reference TRBV30 and TRBJ2-1): SQTIHQWPATLVQPVGSPLSLECTVEGTSNPNLYWYRQAAGRGLQLLFYSVGIGQISSEVPQNLSASRPQDRQFILSSKKLLLSDSGFYLCGGREVYEQFFGPGTRLTVL.

This clone has a count of ten or more. The CDR3 DNA is TGTGCCAGCAGCTTACCACGGGAGGATACGCAGTATTTT. The encoded protein is CASSLPREDTQYF. The rearrangement uses TRBV7-8 and TRBJ2-3; D might be TRBD2 (6 bases). Per germline, CDR1 SGHVS and CDR2 FQNEAQ. V lost 2 bases to trimming and J lost 6 bases, with 9 bases between them. CDR3 length: 13 residues.

V gene TRBV15 combines with J gene TRBJ1-1, with D unresolved. CDR3 size: 15 residues. Per the germline V gene, CDR1 is LNHNV and CDR2 is YYDKDF (reference sequence). Deletions cut 0 bases from V and 3 bases from J, with 11 bases between. The CDR3 DNA reads TGTGCCACCAGCAGAGATCGTAAGATAGACACTGAAGCTTTCTTT. Its translation: CATSRDRKIDTEAFF.

The rearrangement uses TRBV11-2 and TRBJ1-4, with 8 bases aligning to TRBD1. CDR1 is SGHAT and CDR2 is FQNNGV in the germline V gene. The CDR3 is 15 amino acids. Losses at the gene ends were 6 bases for V and 5 bases for J; bases not matched to a gene: 8. CDR3 loop: CASRSQGAPNEKLFF. The CDR3 coding sequence is TGTGCCAGCAGGTCTCAGGGGGCTCCCAATGAAAAACTGTTTTTT.

V usage is TRBV27 and J usage is TRBJ2-2, with 7 positions matching TRBD1. Germline CDR1 MNHEY, CDR2 SMNVEV (reference sequence). CDR3 length: 17 residues. V dropped 3 bases and J dropped 0; count of bases not matched to a gene: 7. The CDR3 nucleotides read TGTGCCAGCAGTTTTCTTAGGACAGGAGCGAACACCGGGGAGCTGTTTTTT. Translated: CASSFLRTGANTGELFF.

This chain joins TRBV28 and TRBJ1-4; no clear D. V was pared by 8 bases and J by 2 bases, with 12 bases between. The CDR3 spans 14 residues. Per the germline V gene, CDR1 is MDHEN and CDR2 is SYDVKM. The DNA of the CDR3 is TGTGCCAGCTCGCACCCAGGTACTAATGAAAAACTGTTTTTT. Translation: CASSHPGTNEKLFF.

This rearrangement joins TRBV5-1 to TRBJ2-7, with TRBD2 identical over 9 bases. Germline trimming cut 4 bases from V and 6 bases from J; bases unmatched to any gene: 11. Per the germline V gene, CDR1 is SGHRS and CDR2 is YFSETQ. The CDR3 length is 15 residues. The CDR3 bases are TGCGCCAGCAGCGCTGGACCGGGACTAGCAGGCGAGCAGTACTTC. Translated: CASSAGPGLAGEQYF.

V gene TRBV6-5 combines with J gene TRBJ1-2; 7 positions agree with TRBD1. J lost 4 bases, V lost 2 bases, and 10 bases had no gene match. Germline V lookup: CDR1 MNHEY, CDR2 SVGAGI. The CDR3 length is 16 residues. CDR3 in DNA: TGTGCCAGCAGTTACCGGCGACCGGGACAGACCTATGGCTACACCTTC. It is translated as CASSYRRPGQTYGYTF.

This chain links TRBV15 with TRBJ2-7; tentatively, D is TRBD2 (6 bases). The V end lost 7 bases, the J end lost 5 bases, and 18 bases lay between the germline ends. This CDR3 contains 14 residues. Germline-derived CDR1 and CDR2 are LNHNV and YYDKDF (reference sequence). CDR3 coding DNA: TGTGCCACCACCCCCGGGACTCCAACCAACGAGCAGTACTTC. Its protein product is CATTPGTPTNEQYF.

This rearrangement joins TRBV28 to TRBJ2-5, with 9 bases that match TRBD1. The CDR3 length is 13 residues. Trimming cost V 7 bases and J 5 bases; bases outside gene matches: 5. Germline loops: CDR1 MDHEN, CDR2 SYDVKM. The CDR3 nucleotides are TGTGCCAGCACCACAGGGGGCTTGGAGACCCAGTACTTC. It translates to CASTTGGLETQYF.

In DNA form, the CDR3 reads TGTGCCACCAGCAGAGCAGTACAGGGGGGCGAGCAGTACTTC. Protein product: CATSRAVQGGEQYF. The chain combines TRBV15 with TRBJ2-7, with 8 bases fitting TRBD1. V lost 1 base, J lost 6 bases, and 5 bases stayed unmatched. The CDR3 totals 14 residues. CDR1 is LNHNV, CDR2 YYDKDF, per germline (reference sequence).

The chain recombines TRBV27 with TRBJ1-4; D is uncertain. V lost 10 bases, J lost 0 bases, and 15 bases lay in between. Germline CDR1 MNHEY, CDR2 SMNVEV (reference sequence). The CDR3 covers 15 residues. CDR3 residues: CATRNGYPTNEKLFF. In DNA, the CDR3 is TGTGCCACAAGAAACGGGTACCCAACTAATGAAAAACTGTTTTTT.

This clone was detected only a few times. The rearrangement uses TRBV18 and TRBJ2-3; 10 nucleotides agree with TRBD2. The CDR3 runs to 16 residues. Losses at the gene ends were 5 bases for V and 0 bases for J; bases not matched to a gene: 5. CDR1 is KGHSH and CDR2 is LQKENI in the germline V gene. This CDR3 is CASSSLAGTSTDTQYF. The CDR3 DNA follows: TGTGCCAGCTCATCACTAGCGGGGACTAGCACAGATACGCAGTATTTT.